The clone carrying this T cell receptor beta chain was observed a handful of times. Its antigen is currently unknown. Together with a sample-barcoded 5' primer, a J-beta primer mix was included in a second PCR lasting 7 to 11 cycles. A 12-random-nucleotide template-switch adaptor tagged each cDNA molecule. From the 5' RACE reads, TCRdb called clonotypes with MiXCR, one entry per CDR3 protein. The sample shows 700,000 to 1,000,000 distinct CDR3 sequences, around 43% of them seen only once. This sample was taken from a study of blood T cells in healthy people across ages. The donors, all healthy, were Caucasians living in Russia, aged about 6 to 90. Whole-study results and caveats: Using unsorted PBMCs precluded a conclusive naive versus antigen-experienced comparison. Age brought a roughly linear fall in TCR beta diversity measured per million T cells.

This CDR3 spans 15 amino acids. V was pared by 7 bases and J by 0 bases, with 9 bases of the junction left unmatched. Looked up from germline, CDR1 is MDHEN and CDR2 is SYDVKM. Sequencing used blood. The chain carries TRBV28 and TRBJ2-7; 7 nucleotides line up with TRBD1. The TCR comes from a man aged 55 to 70 in good health. The CDR3, as DNA: TGTGCCAGCAATCCCCAGACAGGGAACTCCTACGAGCAGTACTTC. Translating gives CASNPQTGNSYEQYF.